The 20 T cell receptor beta chains in this list originate from one sample, sequenced in a study of cytomegalovirus exposure and HLA in healthy donors. With 60 Vbeta and 13 Jbeta primers, the PCR was carried out. TCRdb keeps only in-frame clones here, not all; method: immunoSEQ multiplex PCR. The table shows around 65,000 clones, with around 74% occurring only once. The source material was PBMCs. The receptors were sampled from a woman aged 25 to 39 in good health and CMV-seropositive.

This clone has more than one count but fewer than ten. The J gene is TRBJ1-1, the V gene TRBV6-6; D is ambiguous. Germline V CDR1 and CDR2: MNHNY, SVGAGI (reference sequence). V was trimmed by 5 bases and J by 1 base, leaving 11 bases between them. This CDR3 contains 14 residues. As DNA, the CDR3 is TGTGCCAGCAGTCCCACGACGGGGAACACTGAAGCTTTCTTT. It translates to CASSPTTGNTEAFF.

The chain couples TRBV4-2 to TRBJ1-1; 9 bases map to TRBD1. With 4 bases clipped from V and 4 bases from J, the junction kept 7 bases outside the gene matches. Germline CDR1 is LGHNA and CDR2 is YNFKEQ. The CDR3 is made up of 15 amino acids. The CDR3 loop reads CASSPRDRETTEAFF. CDR3 DNA: TGTGCCAGCAGCCCCCGGGACAGGGAGACCACTGAAGCTTTCTTT.

This clone was observed a handful of times. The rearrangement uses TRBV4-2 and TRBJ2-3; a weak D match, TRBD1 (7 bases). Germline CDR1 reads LGHNA; CDR2 reads YNFKEQ. V was shortened by 0 bases and J by 3 bases, with 22 bases between the two germline ends. The CDR3 runs 19 residues. This CDR3 reads CASSQDPPGRGGGTDTQYF. The CDR3 DNA reads as TGTGCCAGCAGCCAAGATCCCCCCGGGAGAGGGGGCGGAACAGATACGCAGTATTTT.

The gene calls are TRBV10-1 and TRBJ2-3; 9 bases map to TRBD2. Unmatched junction bases numbered 7, after V lost 3 bases and J lost 3 bases. Germline CDR1 and CDR2: WNHNN and SYGVQD (reference sequence). The CDR3 length is 16 residues. The CDR3 DNA reads as TGCGCCAGCAGTGAAATTGCGGGAGGGCTGACAGATACGCAGTATTTT. Translated: CASSEIAGGLTDTQYF.

CDR3 coding DNA: TGCGCCAGCAGCCAGGGACAGGGTTTTCTCGATGAGCAGTTCTTC. It translates to CASSQGQGFLDEQFF. The genes are TRBV4-3 and TRBJ2-1, with TRBD1 matching over 9 bases. The trim removed 3 bases at V and 8 bases at J, leaving 8 bases unmatched. The CDR3 runs 15 residues. Looked up from germline, CDR1 is LGHNA and CDR2 is YSLEER.

The chain uses TRBV4-2 and TRBJ1-1, with 11 positions matching TRBD1. Losses at the gene ends were 0 bases for V and 5 bases for J; bases not matched to a gene: 5. CDR1 is LGHNA, CDR2 YNFKEQ, per germline. The CDR3 consists of 16 residues. In DNA form, the CDR3 reads TGTGCCAGCAGCCAAGACTCCGGGACAGGGGGGACTGAAGCTTTCTTT. Amino acid sequence: CASSQDSGTGGTEAFF.

The DNA of the CDR3 is TGTGCCAGCAGATCCCTAGGGGGGGAGTGGAATCAGCCCCAGCATTTT. Translating it yields CASRSLGGEWNQPQHF. This chain uses TRBV6-7 with TRBJ1-5; a weak D match, TRBD1 (6 bases). TRBV6-7 is placed among ORFs of uncertain function. Trimming took 6 bases from V and 4 from J, leaving 19 bases between them. This CDR3 comprises 16 residues.

The rearrangement joins TRBV9 to TRBJ2-7, with unresolved D. V lost 4 bases, J lost 6 bases, and 17 bases lay in between. Germline-derived CDR1 and CDR2 are SGDLS and YYNGEE. CDR3 length equals 14 residues. The DNA for the CDR3 is TGTGCCAGCAGCCCCCGATTGCCGCCGAGCGAGCAGTACTTC. Its protein product is CASSPRLPPSEQYF.

The chain carries TRBV6-1 and TRBJ1-2, with TRBD1 as a possible D gene (6 bases). Trimming removed 4 bases at V and 8 bases at J, with 17 bases between. The CDR3 runs 14 residues. The germline V gene encodes CDR1 MNHNS and CDR2 SASEGT. The CDR3 spells CASSAPGQAKGYTF. As DNA, the CDR3 is TGTGCCAGCAGTGCACCGGGACAAGCCAAAGGCTACACCTTC.

The chain is built from TRBV30 and TRBJ1-4; tentatively, D is TRBD1 (6 bases). CDR3 length: 14 residues. Per the germline V gene, CDR1 is GTSNPN and CDR2 is SVGIG (reference sequence). V gave up 5 bases and J gave up 4 bases, with 14 bases separating them. The CDR3 spells CAWRSGQNNEKLFF. The DNA of the CDR3 is TGTGCCTGGCGCTCGGGACAAAATAATGAAAAACTGTTTTTT. Complete variable domain (other parts from reference TRBV30 and TRBJ1-4): SQTIHQWPATLVQPVGSPLSLECTVEGTSNPNLYWYRQAAGRGLQLLFYSVGIGQISSEVPQNLSASRPQDRQFILSSKKLLLSDSGFYLCAWRSGQNNEKLFFGSGTQLSVL.

V and J are TRBV9 and TRBJ2-1; perhaps TRBD2 as D (5 bases). V was clipped by 0 bases and J by 5 bases, with 12 bases between them. Germline CDR1 and CDR2: SGDLS and YYNGEE. The CDR3 contains 15 residues. The CDR3 here is CASSVGSEFNNEQFF. In DNA, the CDR3 is TGTGCCAGCAGCGTAGGTAGCGAATTTAACAATGAGCAGTTCTTC.

This clone has a handful of counts. The chain combines TRBV11-2 with TRBJ2-2; D possibly corresponds to TRBD1 (6 bases). Germline V gene sequence: CDR1 SGHAT, CDR2 FQNNGV. The CDR3 covers 12 residues. Trimming shortened V by 3 bases and J by 7 bases, and 6 bases separated the two germline ends. CDR3 in amino acids: CASSFRGGELFF. As DNA, the CDR3 is TGTGCCAGCAGCTTCAGGGGCGGGGAGCTGTTTTTT.

V gene TRBV6-5 combines with J gene TRBJ1-6; the D is unclear. CDR3 size: 13 residues. Trimming stripped 5 bases from V and 13 bases from J, with 15 bases between. Germline V lookup: CDR1 MNHEY, CDR2 SVGAGI. CDR3 sequence: CASSRTYLVPLHF. For the CDR3, the DNA is TGTGCCAGCAGTCGAACCTATTTAGTCCCCCTCCACTTT.

CDR3 sequence (DNA): TGTGCCAGCGGTGTAGGACAGGGATCAGGGAACTATGGCTACACCTTC. This translates into CASGVGQGSGNYGYTF. This chain uses TRBV6-1 with TRBJ1-2; 8 nucleotides align to TRBD1. V lost 8 bases, J lost 2 bases, and 13 bases stayed unmatched. CDR1 and CDR2 from the germline V gene are MNHNS and SASEGT. The CDR3 loop spans 16 amino acids.

This chain links TRBV6-5 with TRBJ2-7; D may be TRBD2 (5 bases). The CDR3 contains 15 residues. The V gene's germline CDR1 is MNHEY and CDR2 SVGAGI. V dropped 6 bases and J dropped 0 bases, with 15 bases sitting between them. The CDR3 region is CASSAGLGRSYEQYF. In DNA, the CDR3 is TGTGCCAGCAGCGCGGGTCTGGGCCGCTCCTACGAGCAGTACTTC.

This chain links TRBV30 with TRBJ2-2, with 12 bases matching TRBD2. Germline V gives CDR1 GTSNPN, CDR2 SVGIG (reference sequence). With 7 bases clipped from V and 2 bases from J, the junction kept 14 bases outside the gene matches. The CDR3 is 18 amino acids. Here the CDR3 reads CAFTRGASGRVNTGELFF. The CDR3, as DNA: TGTGCCTTCACCCGGGGTGCTAGCGGGAGGGTTAACACCGGGGAGCTGTTTTTT. The full variable domain, its missing parts supplied by reference TRBV30 and TRBJ2-2, is SQTIHQWPATLVQPVGSPLSLECTVEGTSNPNLYWYRQAAGRGLQLLFYSVGIGQISSEVPQNLSASRPQDRQFILSSKKLLLSDSGFYLCAFTRGASGRVNTGELFFGEGSRLTVL.

The CDR3 protein is CASSPPGLGGNEQFF. The CDR3 DNA reads as TGTGCCAGCAGCCCTCCGGGACTAGGGGGCAATGAGCAGTTCTTC. This chain joins TRBV5-4 and TRBJ2-1; TRBD2 aligns across 8 bases. The germline gives CDR1 SGHNT, CDR2 YYREEE (reference sequence). Germline trimming cut 4 bases from V and 6 bases from J; bases unmatched to any gene: 9. The CDR3 has 15 residues.

The chain has TRBV5-6 and TRBJ2-1; maybe TRBD1 (6 bases). CDR3 length: 13 amino acids. The V gene's germline CDR1 is SGHDT and CDR2 YYEEEE. The V end was cut by 3 bases, the J end by 10 bases, with 14 bases between. In DNA, the CDR3 is TGTGCCAGCAGCTCGGACGCTGACAGGGAGCAGTTCTTC. The encoded protein is CASSSDADREQFF.

This rearrangement joins TRBV28 to TRBJ1-1, with TRBD1 matching over 9 bases. The length of the CDR3 is 15 residues. Losses at the gene ends were 8 bases for V and 0 bases for J; bases not matched to a gene: 7. Germline loops: CDR1 MDHEN, CDR2 SYDVKM. CDR3 loop: CASYSGQGLNTEAFF. In DNA, the CDR3 is TGTGCCAGCTATTCGGGACAGGGACTGAACACTGAAGCTTTCTTT.

This clone appeared once. The V and J genes are TRBV7-2 and TRBJ2-5, with D possibly matching TRBD1 (5 bases). Germline V gene data show CDR1 as SGHTA and CDR2 as FQGNSA. The CDR3 is made up of 14 amino acids. Trimming took 4 bases from V and 4 from J, leaving 13 bases between them. CDR3 residues: CASSWGLALETQYF. For the CDR3, the DNA is TGTGCCAGCAGCTGGGGCCTGGCCCTAGAGACCCAGTACTTC.